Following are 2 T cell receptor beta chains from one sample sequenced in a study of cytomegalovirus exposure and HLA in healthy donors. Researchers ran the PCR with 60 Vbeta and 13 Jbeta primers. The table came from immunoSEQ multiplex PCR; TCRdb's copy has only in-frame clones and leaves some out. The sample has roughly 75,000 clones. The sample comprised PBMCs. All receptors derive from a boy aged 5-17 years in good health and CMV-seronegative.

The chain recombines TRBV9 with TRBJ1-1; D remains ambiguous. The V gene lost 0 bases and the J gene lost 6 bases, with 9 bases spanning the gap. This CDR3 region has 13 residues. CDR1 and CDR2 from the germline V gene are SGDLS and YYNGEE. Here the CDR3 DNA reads TGTGCCAGCAGCGTAGCTACGGGAGCTGAAGCTTTCTTT. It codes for CASSVATGAEAFF.

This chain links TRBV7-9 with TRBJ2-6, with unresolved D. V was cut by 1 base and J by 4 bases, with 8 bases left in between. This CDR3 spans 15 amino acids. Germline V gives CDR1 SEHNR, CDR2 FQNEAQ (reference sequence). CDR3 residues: CASSLGASGANVLTF. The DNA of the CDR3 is TGTGCCAGCAGCTTAGGAGCCTCCGGGGCCAACGTCCTGACTTTC. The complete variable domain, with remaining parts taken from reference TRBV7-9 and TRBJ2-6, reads DTGVSQNPRHKITKRGQNVTFRCDPISEHNRLYWYRQTLGQGPEFLTYFQNEAQLEKSRLLSDRFSAERPKGSFSTLEIQRTEQGDSAMYLCASSLGASGANVLTFGAGSRLTVL.